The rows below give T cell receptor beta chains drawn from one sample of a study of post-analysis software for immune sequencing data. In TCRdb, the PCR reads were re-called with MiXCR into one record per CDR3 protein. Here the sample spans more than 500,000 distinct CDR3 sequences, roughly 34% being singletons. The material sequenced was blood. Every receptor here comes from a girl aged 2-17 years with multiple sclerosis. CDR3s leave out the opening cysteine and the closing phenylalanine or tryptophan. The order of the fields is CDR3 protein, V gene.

ASSYVQGGNQPQH | TRBV6-6
ASSDRAMTSGGTDTQY | TRBV7-8
ASSADGYEQY | TRBV9
ASSLAAGNEQF | TRBV12-3/TRBV12-4
ASSFIGRVSSYEQY | TRBV5-6
RVTQGTDTQY | TRBV20-1
ASSTRTGGTETQY | TRBV9
ASTNTRRTGDYDTQY | TRBV5-1
ASSPVQGANEQY | TRBV18
ASSLASRSDTQY | TRBV11-2
ASRPWGGTDTQY | TRBV5-1
ASGGLAGNTDTQY | TRBV2
ASSLGTDDEQF | TRBV6-5
ATSDLLGGVGSYNEQF | TRBV24-1
ASSNGPGRAKRPYNEQF | TRBV5-1
ASSSGQFIDEQY | TRBV12-3/TRBV12-4
ASSFEGQGGYT | TRBV7-9
ASSPLGQFYNEQF | TRBV18
SARRYGGTDTQY | TRBV20-1
ASSLEGGIAKNIQY | TRBV7-9
ASSVSGGLDLSTDTQY | TRBV11-2
SNALSADTQY | TRBV20-1
ASSRTATNTGELF | TRBV12-3/TRBV12-4
SARGALTYEQY | TRBV20-1
ALGALKGGTDTQY | TRBV11-2
ASMAVNTEAF | TRBV13
SVEDRTGTTYEQY | TRBV29-1
ASSVAGEQY | TRBV3-1
SAQGMVAYNEQF | TRBV20-1
TSRPSGGAYEQY | TRBV6-5
ASSQTGSWNSPLH | TRBV9
ASSPRLLRGNSGANVLT | TRBV11-2
ASSSARGAHRSQADTQY | TRBV7-9
ASSSGLAGGRQETQY | TRBV5-1
ASRRDTSSTDTEY | TRBV12-3/TRBV12-4
ASGLAGRGGTEAF | TRBV12-5
ASSQADTGTGDTEAF | TRBV4-2
SATTGAGETQY | TRBV20-1
ASSLAPSEETQY | TRBV5-1
ASSYDNGRDYPADTQY | TRBV28
AISEPPRGGTQY | TRBV10-3
ASSAWDINYGYT | TRBV2
AGSLRGRYEQY | TRBV5-1
ASTQLRQPSNQPQH | TRBV6-2/TRBV6-3
ASLWGWGQGHNEQF | TRBV11-2
ASSQPGGYNEQF | TRBV4-1
ASSLGQAGYNEQF | TRBV11-2
ASSLKAGGTYEQY | TRBV7-9
ASSLVRRGRQETQY | TRBV5-5
ATSRCLGGPFHVTDTQY | TRBV15
SVETWGQGASNYGYT | TRBV29-1
ASSHTPVVGGRQEQY | TRBV4-1
ACWTENTEAF | TRBV7-9
ASSRDRGVHGCT | TRBV6-5
ASSRDSRVHEQY | TRBV6-5
ASSFLTDINYGYT | TRBV7-8
ASSQGSSGPNGETQY | TRBV4-2